This T cell receptor beta chain stems from a study of blood T cell repertoires in COVID-19. This CDR3 comprises 15 residues. Germline CDR1 and CDR2: SGHNT and YYREEE (reference sequence). Losses at the gene ends were 4 bases for V and 0 bases for J; bases not matched to a gene: 5. This clone is a singleton in its sample. TCRdb's table, derived via immunoSEQ multiplex PCR, lists solely in-frame clones and lacks some. The data contain about 230,000 clones, approximately 85% of them singletons. The specimen was peripheral blood. The V and J genes are TRBV5-4 and TRBJ2-3; 7 bases agree with TRBD1. This clonotype was obtained from a man aged 45-65 years with COVID-19, enrolled during active disease. In DNA form, the CDR3 reads TGTGCCAGCAGCGGTTTACAGGGGAGCACAGATACGCAGTATTTT. This sequence encodes CASSGLQGSTDTQYF. The entire variable domain, with the rest obtained from reference TRBV5-4 and TRBJ2-3, is as follows: ETGVTQSPTHLIKTRGQQVTLRCSSQSGHNTVSWYQQALGQGPQFIFQYYREEENGRGNFPPRFSGLQFPNYSSELNVNALELDDSALYLCASSGLQGSTDTQYFGPGTRLTVL.